The sequence of this T cell receptor (beta chain) was determined in a study of blood T cell repertoires in COVID-19. For the study at large: Sites in the United States, Italy and Spain provided acute and convalescent COVID-19 samples. Sources were T cells, B-cell-depleted T cells, or PBMCs; the material itself was cDNA or gDNA.

V lost 1 base and J lost 2, with 6 bases in between. CDR3 size: 14 residues. Germline-derived CDR1 and CDR2 are SEHNR and FQNEAQ (reference sequence). Seattle-derived patients entered the study during active infection and were followed longitudinally. As originally analysed: Amplification of reference gene primers was used by the study to estimate nucleated cell counts. Only in-frame clones appear in the TCRdb table, and some are missing; sequencing was by immunoSEQ multiplex PCR. The V and J calls and clone size were taken over from that table, and D and trimming were inferred from the DNA. The sample has roughly 150,000 clones; roughly 81% are singletons.

The origin of this receptor is an elderly woman with COVID-19, enrolled during active disease. The V and J genes are TRBV7-9 and TRBJ2-1; D possibly corresponds to TRBD2 (5 bases). The sequencing sample was made of peripheral blood. In DNA, the CDR3 is TGTGCCAGCAGCTTAGGACTACCCTACAATGAGCAGTTCTTC. Its translation: CASSLGLPYNEQFF. Together with reference TRBV7-9 and TRBJ2-1, the CDR3 gives the full variable domain: DTGVSQNPRHKITKRGQNVTFRCDPISEHNRLYWYRQTLGQGPEFLTYFQNEAQLEKSRLLSDRFSAERPKGSFSTLEIQRTEQGDSAMYLCASSLGLPYNEQFFGPGTRLTVL.